A selection of T cell receptor beta chains follows, all from one sample in a study of T cell responses to AZD1222 COVID-19 vaccine. Profiled with immunoSEQ multiplex PCR; TCRdb holds only in-frame clones, not every one. This table has over 100,000 clones, roughly 90% appearing once. Sample: peripheral blood, taken on day 0 of AZD1222 vaccination. The source of these receptors is an adult in good health. The CDR3 runs from the conserved cysteine through the conserved F or W. A D gene is named only where the DNA matches it firmly. Only part of the rows carry a size: once, few, many, or a class if the clone is expanded.

j_gene: TRBJ1-1
v_gene: TRBV21-1
d_gene: NA
abundance: NA
CDR3nt: TGTGCCAGCAGCGGCAACAGGGAAAGCACTGAAGCTTTCTTT
CDR3aa: CASSGNRESTEAFF

j_gene: TRBJ1-1
v_gene: TRBV10-3
d_gene: NA
abundance: NA
CDR3nt: TGTGCCATCATGGAATCCCCGAACACTGAAGCTTTCTTT
CDR3aa: CAIMESPNTEAFF

j_gene: TRBJ1-5
v_gene: TRBV28
d_gene: NA
abundance: NA
CDR3nt: TGTGCCAGCACCATAAACCCCGGACGGTATAGCAATCAGCCCCAGCATTTT
CDR3aa: CASTINPGRYSNQPQHF

j_gene: TRBJ1-6
v_gene: TRBV6-2/TRBV6-3
d_gene: NA
abundance: few
CDR3nt: TGTGCCAGCAGTTACTCGACCGTTAGTAATTCACCCCTCCACTTT
CDR3aa: CASSYSTVSNSPLHF

j_gene: TRBJ1-2
v_gene: TRBV11-1
d_gene: NA
abundance: NA
CDR3nt: TGTGCCAGCAGCCCAGCCGGGAACTATGGCTACACCTTC
CDR3aa: CASSPAGNYGYTF

j_gene: TRBJ1-2
v_gene: TRBV30
d_gene: NA
abundance: NA
CDR3nt: TGTGCCTGGAGGACAAGGAGGGCGCCTAACTATGGCTACACCTTC
CDR3aa: CAWRTRRAPNYGYTF

j_gene: TRBJ2-3
v_gene: TRBV7-9
d_gene: NA
abundance: NA
CDR3nt: TGTGCCAGCAGCTTTGCAAGCAGCACAGATACGCAGTATTTT
CDR3aa: CASSFASSTDTQYF

j_gene: TRBJ1-1
v_gene: TRBV7-9
d_gene: NA
abundance: NA
CDR3nt: TGTGCCAGCAGCTCTCACGGGGGGTCACGGACCATGGTGGCTTTCTTT
CDR3aa: CASSSHGGSRTMVAFF

j_gene: TRBJ1-3
v_gene: TRBV13
d_gene: TRBD1
abundance: NA
CDR3nt: TGTGCCAGCAGCTCCCGGGACAGGGCTTCATTGGCCATATATTTT
CDR3aa: CASSSRDRASLAIYF

j_gene: TRBJ2-3
v_gene: TRBV5-1
d_gene: NA
abundance: NA
CDR3nt: TGCGCCAGCCAGGGGGTAACGGCGGGGAGAGGGGCAGATACGCAGTATTTT
CDR3aa: CASQGVTAGRGADTQYF

j_gene: TRBJ2-7
v_gene: TRBV28
d_gene: TRBD1
abundance: NA
CDR3nt: TGTGCCAGCAGTCTACGGGACAGGGTGATCTACGAGCAGTACTTC
CDR3aa: CASSLRDRVIYEQYF

j_gene: TRBJ1-2
v_gene: TRBV4-1
d_gene: TRBD1
abundance: NA
CDR3nt: TGCGCCAGCAGAGGTACTGGGGAGGGGGCGATCTATGGCTACACCTTC
CDR3aa: CASRGTGEGAIYGYTF

j_gene: TRBJ2-3
v_gene: TRBV4-1
d_gene: NA
abundance: NA
CDR3nt: TGCGCCAGCAGCCAAGAGTCCGGGGGAACCACAGATACGCAGTATTTT
CDR3aa: CASSQESGGTTDTQYF

j_gene: TRBJ2-5
v_gene: TRBV2
d_gene: TRBD2
abundance: NA
CDR3nt: TGTGCCAGCAGCGTTAGCGGGGGACCCCAAGAGACCCAGTACTTC
CDR3aa: CASSVSGGPQETQYF

j_gene: TRBJ2-7
v_gene: TRBV6-2/TRBV6-3
d_gene: TRBD2
abundance: NA
CDR3nt: TGTGCCAGCAGTTACTCTAGCGGGAGGGCCCCCTACGAGCAGTACTTC
CDR3aa: CASSYSSGRAPYEQYF

j_gene: TRBJ2-7
v_gene: TRBV6-5
d_gene: TRBD1
abundance: NA
CDR3nt: TGTGCCAGCAGTTATCGGACAGGGGGTCACGAGCAGTACTTC
CDR3aa: CASSYRTGGHEQYF

j_gene: TRBJ1-1
v_gene: TRBV28
d_gene: TRBD1
abundance: once
CDR3nt: TGTGCCAGCAGTTTCCCGAGGGACAGGTTGAACACTGAAGCTTTCTTT
CDR3aa: CASSFPRDRLNTEAFF

j_gene: TRBJ2-1
v_gene: TRBV3-1/TRBV3-2
d_gene: TRBD2
abundance: NA
CDR3nt: TGTGCCAGCCGGAGAGCGGGGGGATACAATGAGCAGTTCTTC
CDR3aa: CASRRAGGYNEQFF

j_gene: TRBJ2-7
v_gene: TRBV7-8
d_gene: TRBD2
abundance: NA
CDR3nt: TGTGCCAGCAGCACCTTGGGGACTAGCGGGGGTCCCTACGAGCAGTACTTC
CDR3aa: CASSTLGTSGGPYEQYF

j_gene: TRBJ2-7
v_gene: TRBV28
d_gene: TRBD2
abundance: once
CDR3nt: TGTGCCAGCAGTTTCACCGGACTAGCCTACGACGAGCAGTACTTC
CDR3aa: CASSFTGLAYDEQYF

j_gene: TRBJ2-7
v_gene: TRBV20-1
d_gene: NA
abundance: NA
CDR3nt: TGCAGTGCGGTTGGGAGCGAGCAGTACTTC
CDR3aa: CSAVGSEQYF

j_gene: TRBJ1-4
v_gene: TRBV6-5
d_gene: NA
abundance: NA
CDR3nt: TGTGCCAGCAGGACAGGAGGGGCTGAAAAACTGTTTTTT
CDR3aa: CASRTGGAEKLFF

j_gene: TRBJ2-3
v_gene: TRBV11-2
d_gene: NA
abundance: NA
CDR3nt: TGTGCCAGCAGCTTAATCGGCGGGCCTTCCCCAGATACGCAGTATTTT
CDR3aa: CASSLIGGPSPDTQYF

j_gene: TRBJ2-7
v_gene: TRBV28
d_gene: TRBD1
abundance: NA
CDR3nt: TGTGCCAGCAGTTTATACCGACAGGGGCCATCCTACGAGCAGTACTTC
CDR3aa: CASSLYRQGPSYEQYF

j_gene: TRBJ2-7
v_gene: TRBV12-3/TRBV12-4
d_gene: NA
abundance: NA
CDR3nt: TGTGCCAGCAGTCCGCAGGGATACGAGCAGTACTTC
CDR3aa: CASSPQGYEQYF

j_gene: TRBJ1-3
v_gene: TRBV30
d_gene: NA
abundance: NA
CDR3nt: TGTGCCTGGAACCAGGGGTACTCTGGAAACACCATATATTTT
CDR3aa: CAWNQGYSGNTIYF

j_gene: TRBJ1-1
v_gene: TRBV10-1
d_gene: TRBD1
abundance: NA
CDR3nt: TGCGCCAGCAGCTCGACGACAGGGAGGGTCACTGAAGCTTTCTTT
CDR3aa: CASSSTTGRVTEAFF

j_gene: TRBJ2-7
v_gene: TRBV10-1
d_gene: NA
abundance: NA
CDR3nt: TGCGCCAGCAGTGAAGGCAGGACCTACGAGCAGTACTTC
CDR3aa: CASSEGRTYEQYF

j_gene: TRBJ1-5
v_gene: TRBV2
d_gene: NA
abundance: NA
CDR3nt: TGTGCCAGCAGTTGGGGTTCGTTGGAGCCCCAGCATTTT
CDR3aa: CASSWGSLEPQHF

j_gene: TRBJ2-5
v_gene: TRBV7-8
d_gene: TRBD1
abundance: NA
CDR3nt: TGTGCCAGCAGCACACAGGGGGTGGCGGAGACCCAGTACTTC
CDR3aa: CASSTQGVAETQYF

j_gene: TRBJ1-1
v_gene: TRBV5-1
d_gene: TRBD1
abundance: NA
CDR3nt: TGCGCCAGCAGCAGCAACAGGGGTCTGAACACTGAAGCTTTCTTT
CDR3aa: CASSSNRGLNTEAFF

j_gene: TRBJ1-4
v_gene: TRBV2
d_gene: NA
abundance: NA
CDR3nt: TGTGCCAGCAGTGAAAGTTTGGGTATTGGGAGTGAAAAACTGTTTTTT
CDR3aa: CASSESLGIGSEKLFF

j_gene: TRBJ1-2
v_gene: TRBV7-9
d_gene: TRBD1
abundance: NA
CDR3nt: TGTGCCAGCAGCTCCCCGCGACAGGGAGACTATGGCTACACCTTC
CDR3aa: CASSSPRQGDYGYTF

j_gene: TRBJ2-3
v_gene: TRBV14
d_gene: TRBD2
abundance: NA
CDR3nt: TGTGCCAGCAGCGGACTAGCGGCCTCAGATACGCAGTATTTT
CDR3aa: CASSGLAASDTQYF

j_gene: TRBJ2-7
v_gene: TRBV27
d_gene: TRBD2
abundance: few
CDR3nt: TGTGCCAGCAGTTTACGGACTCCGGGAGGGCTCAACGAGCAGTACTTC
CDR3aa: CASSLRTPGGLNEQYF

j_gene: TRBJ2-7
v_gene: TRBV6-2/TRBV6-3
d_gene: NA
abundance: NA
CDR3nt: TGTGCCAGCAGTTCTCCCGGACACACCTACGAGCAGTACTTC
CDR3aa: CASSSPGHTYEQYF

j_gene: TRBJ2-7
v_gene: TRBV19
d_gene: TRBD1
abundance: NA
CDR3nt: TGTGCCAGTAGTATAAGTTCGGGACAGCCCTACGAGCAGTACTTC
CDR3aa: CASSISSGQPYEQYF

j_gene: TRBJ1-2
v_gene: TRBV2
d_gene: NA
abundance: NA
CDR3nt: TGTGCCAGCAGTCTCCTCCGGGGTCCTAACTATGGCTACACCTTC
CDR3aa: CASSLLRGPNYGYTF

j_gene: TRBJ1-4
v_gene: TRBV4-2
d_gene: NA
abundance: NA
CDR3nt: TGTGCCAGCAGCCAAGATCGCACCCTTAATGAAAAACTGTTTTTT
CDR3aa: CASSQDRTLNEKLFF

j_gene: TRBJ2-3
v_gene: TRBV30
d_gene: TRBD2
abundance: once
CDR3nt: TGTGCCTGGAGTACGACTAGCCCAGATACGCAGTATTTT
CDR3aa: CAWSTTSPDTQYF

j_gene: TRBJ1-6
v_gene: TRBV28
d_gene: NA
abundance: NA
CDR3nt: TGTGCCAGCAGTTTTAGGAGAACACCCAATTCACCCCTCCACTTT
CDR3aa: CASSFRRTPNSPLHF

j_gene: TRBJ2-7
v_gene: TRBV7-2
d_gene: NA
abundance: NA
CDR3nt: TGTGCCAGCAGCCAGGTCGGAAGCTACGAGCAGTACTTC
CDR3aa: CASSQVGSYEQYF

j_gene: TRBJ1-5
v_gene: TRBV7-2
d_gene: NA
abundance: NA
CDR3nt: TGTGCCAGCAGCCTGGCCCGGGAGATGAGGCCCCAGCATTTT
CDR3aa: CASSLAREMRPQHF

j_gene: TRBJ2-7
v_gene: TRBV7-2
d_gene: TRBD1
abundance: few
CDR3nt: TGTGCCAGCAGCTGGACAGGGTTTGGGGGCGAGCAGTACTTC
CDR3aa: CASSWTGFGGEQYF

j_gene: TRBJ1-6
v_gene: TRBV19
d_gene: NA
abundance: NA
CDR3nt: TGTGCCAGTAGTCCTCGAGGACAGTATAATTCACCCCTCCACTTT
CDR3aa: CASSPRGQYNSPLHF

j_gene: TRBJ1-3
v_gene: TRBV20-1
d_gene: NA
abundance: NA
CDR3nt: TGCAGTGCTAGTGGGCAGGGCTCTGGAAACACCATATATTTT
CDR3aa: CSASGQGSGNTIYF

j_gene: TRBJ1-5
v_gene: TRBV24-1
d_gene: NA
abundance: NA
CDR3nt: TGTGCCACCCGAGCCCCTGCAGGGTCTAGCAATCAGCCCCAGCATTTT
CDR3aa: CATRAPAGSSNQPQHF

j_gene: TRBJ1-4
v_gene: TRBV2
d_gene: NA
abundance: NA
CDR3nt: TGTGCCAGCACCCCGGGGAAGGGTAATGAAAAACTGTTTTTT
CDR3aa: CASTPGKGNEKLFF

j_gene: TRBJ1-3
v_gene: TRBV6-5
d_gene: TRBD1
abundance: NA
CDR3nt: TGTGCCAGCAGTCAGGGGACAGGGGGAGGAAACACCATATATTTT
CDR3aa: CASSQGTGGGNTIYF

j_gene: TRBJ1-5
v_gene: TRBV6-2/TRBV6-3
d_gene: NA
abundance: once
CDR3nt: TGTGCCAGCAGTACGACAGGTGGGGGGAGCAATCAGCCCCAGCATTTT
CDR3aa: CASSTTGGGSNQPQHF